This TCR beta chain was documented in a study of T cell changes during pregnancy in multiple sclerosis. There are 15 residues in the CDR3. With V trimmed by 5 bases and J by 2 bases, 8 bases remained unmatched. The germline V gene encodes CDR1 MNHNY and CDR2 SVGAGI (reference sequence). Sequencing was performed with immunoSEQ multiplex PCR; in TCRdb, only in-frame clones are kept and a portion is missing. The profile shows 35,000 to 50,000 clones, approximately 90% of them singletons. V is TRBV6-6 and J is TRBJ1-1, with 7 nucleotides matching TRBD1. This clonotype was sampled from a female donor with multiple sclerosis, enrolled in a pregnancy study. The sample consisted of CD8+ T cells from peripheral blood mononuclear cells, taken in the third trimester of pregnancy. The CDR3 sequence is CASSPKTGANTEAFF. In DNA, the CDR3 is TGTGCCAGCAGTCCGAAAACAGGGGCCAACACTGAAGCTTTCTTT.